This TCR beta chain was sequenced in a study of cytomegalovirus exposure and HLA in healthy donors. Study-wide context: Sequencing of about 179 million T cells in an earlier analysis found around 110 million unique TCR beta sequences. Study conclusions and caveats: A missense DCLRE1C variant was associated with V- and J-gene trimming of TCR beta chains in a later analysis, and an independent cohort replicated the association. Data from an earlier analysis indicated that most TCR beta V segments were productive either about 87% or about 30% of the time.

PCR involved 60 Vbeta and 13 Jbeta primers. Profiling relied on immunoSEQ multiplex PCR, and the TCRdb table lists in-frame clones only, not all of them. The sample lists more than 100,000 clones; roughly 9% were seen once. There are 15 residues in the CDR3. Germline-derived CDR1 and CDR2 are SGHRS and YFSETQ. V lost 3 bases and J lost 3, with 16 bases in between. This clone has just a few counts. Its antigen is currently unknown. The sample taken for sequencing was PBMCs. The gene calls are TRBV5-1 and TRBJ2-7; D possibly corresponds to TRBD1 (5 bases). The source of this sequence is a woman aged 40-49 years in good health and CMV-seropositive. The CDR3 DNA follows: TGCGCCAGCAGCTCAACAGGTGCCTCGGGCTACGAGCAGTACTTC. This encodes CASSSTGASGYEQYF.